This T cell receptor beta chain was identified during a study of blood T cell repertoires in COVID-19. V trimming: 2 bases; J trimming: 4 bases; junction bases outside the gene matches: 4. The CDR3 spans 16 residues. CDR1 is SGHRS and CDR2 is YFSETQ in the germline V gene. The method was immunoSEQ multiplex PCR; TCRdb's version includes in-frame clones alone and lacks a portion of them. The repertoire includes some 220,000 clones, around four fifths of them detected once, and 18% sits in the top ten. The receptor's source is a woman at least 80 years old with active or convalescent COVID-19. Sample: peripheral blood. The V gene is TRBV5-1, the J gene TRBJ2-3; the match to TRBD2 covers 13 bases. The DNA of the CDR3 is TGCGCCAGCAGCTTAAGGACTAGCGGGAGTCCAGATACGCAGTATTTT. As protein: CASSLRTSGSPDTQYF. The full variable domain, its missing parts supplied by reference TRBV5-1 and TRBJ2-3, is KAGVTQTPRYLIKTRGQQVTLSCSPISGHRSVSWYQQTPGQGLQFLFEYFSETQRNKGNFPGRFSGRQFSNSRSEMNVSTLELGDSALYLCASSLRTSGSPDTQYFGPGTRLTVL.